The 3 T cell receptor beta chains listed next were all sequenced from one sample in a study of T cell repertoires in cytomegalovirus infection. MiXCR, run by TCRdb on the reads, gives a single entry per CDR3 protein. Of hundreds of thousands of distinct CDR3 sequences in the sample, roughly a tenth were seen once. Sample: PBMCs. All receptors derive from a human donor in good health (CMV status not recorded). Some clones in this sample may be carry-over from other donors' samples.

About this clonotype itself: This may be a read error, as it is one base from a much larger clone. The CDR3: CASSSSEGANVQTF. The CDR3 nucleotides are TGTGCCAGCAGTTCCTCGGAGGGGGCCAACGTCCAGACTTTC. V gene TRBV13 combines with J gene TRBJ2-6; D perhaps matches TRBD1 (7 bases). The CDR3 is made up of 14 amino acids. Germline assignment: CDR1 PRHDT and CDR2 FYEKMQ (reference sequence). Supplemented by reference TRBV13 and TRBJ2-6, the full variable domain reads AAGVIQSPRHLIKEKRETATLKCYPIPRHDTVYWYQQGPGQDPQFLISFYEKMQSDKGSIPDRFSAQQFSDYHSELNMSSLELGDSALYFCASSSSEGANVQTFGAGSRLTVL.

The chain joins TRBV19 to TRBJ2-5, with 12 bases identical to TRBD1. Trimming took 8 bases from V and 5 from J; bases not matched to a gene: 6. CDR1 and CDR2 from the germline V gene are LNHDA and SQIVND (reference sequence). This CDR3 spans 14 amino acids. Written as DNA, the CDR3 is TGTGCCAGTGGGGACAGGGGGCGCGTGGAGACCCAGTACTTC. It is translated as CASGDRGRVETQYF.

The chain recombines TRBV5-4 with TRBJ2-3; D is ambiguous. Trimming removed 10 bases at V and 0 bases at J, with 15 bases between. CDR3 length: 14 amino acids. Germline-derived CDR1 and CDR2 are SGHNT and YYREEE (reference sequence). The CDR3 nucleotides read TGTGCCTCCCAGGCCATTTCTAGCACAGATACGCAGTATTTT. This sequence encodes CASQAISSTDTQYF.